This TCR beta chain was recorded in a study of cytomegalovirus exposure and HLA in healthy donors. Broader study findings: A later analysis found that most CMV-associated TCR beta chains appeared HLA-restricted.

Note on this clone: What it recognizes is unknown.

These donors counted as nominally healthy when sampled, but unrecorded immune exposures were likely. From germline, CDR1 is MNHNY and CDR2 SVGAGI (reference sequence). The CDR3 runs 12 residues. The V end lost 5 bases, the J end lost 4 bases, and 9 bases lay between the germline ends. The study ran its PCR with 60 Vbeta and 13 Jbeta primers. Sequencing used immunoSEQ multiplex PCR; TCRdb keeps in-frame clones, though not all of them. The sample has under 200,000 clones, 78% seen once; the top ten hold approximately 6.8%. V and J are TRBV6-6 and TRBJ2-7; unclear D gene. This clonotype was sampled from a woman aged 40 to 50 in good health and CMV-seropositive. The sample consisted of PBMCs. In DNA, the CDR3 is TGTGCCAGCAGTCCCTCGGAGTACGAGCAGTACTTC. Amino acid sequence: CASSPSEYEQYF.